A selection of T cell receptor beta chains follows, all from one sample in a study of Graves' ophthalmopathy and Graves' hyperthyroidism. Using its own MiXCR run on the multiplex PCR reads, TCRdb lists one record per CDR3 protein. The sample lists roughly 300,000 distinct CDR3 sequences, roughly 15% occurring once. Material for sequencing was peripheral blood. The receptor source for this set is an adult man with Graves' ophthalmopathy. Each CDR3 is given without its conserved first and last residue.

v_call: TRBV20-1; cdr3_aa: SARSGAGFSYNSPLH
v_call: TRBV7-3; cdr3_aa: ASSLDGNRGPSEQY
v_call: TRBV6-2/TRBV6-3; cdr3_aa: ASSYLQNTEAF
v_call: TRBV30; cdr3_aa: AWSVFVGGPERGYT
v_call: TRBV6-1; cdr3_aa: ASSERQPGMTPLH
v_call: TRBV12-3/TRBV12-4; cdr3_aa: ASSSGQVNRNSPLH
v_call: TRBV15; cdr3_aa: ATSRVGQGAYEQY
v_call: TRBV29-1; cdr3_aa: SVVGGGEQY
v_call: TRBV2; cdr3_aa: ASNYDRGFSYEQY
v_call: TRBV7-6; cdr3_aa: ASSPWGLAGVGGELF
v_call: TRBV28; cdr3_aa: ASRLDRASSYEQY
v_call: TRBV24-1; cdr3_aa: ATSVPGTGGEVGYT
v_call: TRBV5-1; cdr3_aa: ASSPSGLAPEQY
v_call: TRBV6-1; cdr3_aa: ASSETGSNTEAF
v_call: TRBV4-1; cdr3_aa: ASSPGSAAITEAF
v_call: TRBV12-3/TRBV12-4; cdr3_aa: ASSPGSLNYGYT
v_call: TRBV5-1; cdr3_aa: ASNIGASDGYT
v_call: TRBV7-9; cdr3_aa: ASSLRTGETQY
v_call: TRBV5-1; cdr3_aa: ASSLVSRGENSPLH
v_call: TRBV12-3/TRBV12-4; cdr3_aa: ASSPKGGNQPQP
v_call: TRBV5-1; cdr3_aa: ASTPDSRADEQY
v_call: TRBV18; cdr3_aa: ASSQDRGHRGYT
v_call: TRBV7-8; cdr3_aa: ATSEDRVDNQPQH
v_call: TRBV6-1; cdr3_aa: ASSSGQHNQPQH
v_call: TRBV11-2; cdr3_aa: ASSLDPWSRQETQY
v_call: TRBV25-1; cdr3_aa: ASSEVLLYQETQY
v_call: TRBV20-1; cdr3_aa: SAPQGPKKETQY
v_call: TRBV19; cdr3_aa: ASSNRLLGAAF